This TCR beta chain was documented in a study of cytomegalovirus exposure and HLA in healthy donors. The PCR employed 60 Vbeta primers together with 13 Jbeta primers. Here immunoSEQ multiplex PCR was the method, and the copy in TCRdb shows in-frame clones only, minus some. Its table lists about 54,000 clones. Germline CDR1 is MNHEY and CDR2 is SVGAGI. Trimming cost V 6 bases and J 8 bases, with 19 bases left between them. CDR3 size: 14 residues. V usage is TRBV6-5 and J usage is TRBJ1-1; the D is unclear. Sequencing used PBMCs. This receptor was identified in a woman in her thirties or forties in good health and CMV-seronegative. Written as DNA, the CDR3 is TGTGCCAGCAGCCCTGTCCCGGGTCTTACAGAAGCTTTCTTT. Encoded protein: CASSPVPGLTEAFF.